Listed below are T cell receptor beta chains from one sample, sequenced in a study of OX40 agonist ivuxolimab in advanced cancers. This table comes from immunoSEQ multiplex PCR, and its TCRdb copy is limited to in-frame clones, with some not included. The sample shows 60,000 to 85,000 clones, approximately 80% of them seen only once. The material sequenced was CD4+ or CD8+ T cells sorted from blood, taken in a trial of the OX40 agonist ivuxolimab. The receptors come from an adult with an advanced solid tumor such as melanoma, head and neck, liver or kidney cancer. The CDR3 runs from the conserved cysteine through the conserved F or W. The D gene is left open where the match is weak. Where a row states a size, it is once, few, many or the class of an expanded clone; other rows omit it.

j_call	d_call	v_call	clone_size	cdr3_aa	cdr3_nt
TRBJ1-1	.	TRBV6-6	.	CASSHRFGDTEAFF	TGTGCCAGCAGTCACCGGTTCGGGGACACTGAAGCTTTCTTT
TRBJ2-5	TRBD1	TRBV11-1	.	CASSKDRGGETQYF	TGTGCCAGCAGCAAGGACAGGGGGGGGGAGACCCAGTACTTC
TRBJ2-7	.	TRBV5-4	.	CASSLGGRLQEQYF	TGTGCCAGCAGCTTGGGGGGGAGACTACAAGAGCAGTACTTC
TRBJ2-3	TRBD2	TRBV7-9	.	CASSLPGTSGGAVQYF	TGTGCCAGCAGCTTACCCGGGACTAGCGGGGGGGCCGTTCAGTATTTT
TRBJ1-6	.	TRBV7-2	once	CASSLYEDSPLHF	TGTGCCAGCAGCTTATACGAGGATTCACCCCTCCACTTT
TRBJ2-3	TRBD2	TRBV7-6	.	CASSPQTGGFTDTQYF	TGTGCCAGCAGCCCCCAGACGGGGGGATTCACAGATACGCAGTATTTT
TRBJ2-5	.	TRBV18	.	CASSPVLGQETQYF	TGTGCCAGCTCACCAGTACTAGGCCAAGAGACCCAGTACTTC
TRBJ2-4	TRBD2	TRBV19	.	CATSGGIAKNIQYF	TGTGCCACTTCGGGGGGTATTGCCAAAAACATTCAGTACTTC
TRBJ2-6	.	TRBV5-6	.	CASSSTRVSGANVLTF	TGTGCCAGCAGCTCGACCAGGGTTTCTGGGGCCAACGTCCTGACTTTC
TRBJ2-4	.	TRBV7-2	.	CASSLVGGPPPAKNIQYF	TGTGCCAGCAGCTTAGTGGGGGGACCCCCCCCGGCCAAAAACATTCAGTACTTC
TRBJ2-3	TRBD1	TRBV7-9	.	CASSQRGQTDTQYF	TGTGCCAGCAGCCAGAGGGGACAGACAGATACGCAGTATTTT
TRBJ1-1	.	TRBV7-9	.	CASSLEIGGARTEAFF	TGTGCCAGCAGCTTGGAAATCGGGGGGGCGCGAACTGAAGCTTTCTTT
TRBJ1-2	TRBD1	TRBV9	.	CASSAGQGGGYTF	TGTGCCAGCAGCGCGGGACAGGGAGGAGGCTACACCTTC
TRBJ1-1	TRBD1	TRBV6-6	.	CASSYWTGGNTEAFF	TGTGCCAGCAGTTACTGGACAGGGGGGAACACTGAAGCTTTCTTT
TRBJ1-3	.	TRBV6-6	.	CASSYSPGLGNTIYF	TGTGCCAGCAGTTACTCGCCAGGGTTAGGAAACACCATATATTTT
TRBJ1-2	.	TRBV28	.	CASSFFGPPANYGYTF	TGTGCCAGCAGTTTTTTCGGGCCTCCAGCTAACTATGGCTACACCTTC
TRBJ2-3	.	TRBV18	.	CASSPGRTDTQYF	TGTGCCAGCTCACCGGGACGCACGGATACGCAGTATTTT